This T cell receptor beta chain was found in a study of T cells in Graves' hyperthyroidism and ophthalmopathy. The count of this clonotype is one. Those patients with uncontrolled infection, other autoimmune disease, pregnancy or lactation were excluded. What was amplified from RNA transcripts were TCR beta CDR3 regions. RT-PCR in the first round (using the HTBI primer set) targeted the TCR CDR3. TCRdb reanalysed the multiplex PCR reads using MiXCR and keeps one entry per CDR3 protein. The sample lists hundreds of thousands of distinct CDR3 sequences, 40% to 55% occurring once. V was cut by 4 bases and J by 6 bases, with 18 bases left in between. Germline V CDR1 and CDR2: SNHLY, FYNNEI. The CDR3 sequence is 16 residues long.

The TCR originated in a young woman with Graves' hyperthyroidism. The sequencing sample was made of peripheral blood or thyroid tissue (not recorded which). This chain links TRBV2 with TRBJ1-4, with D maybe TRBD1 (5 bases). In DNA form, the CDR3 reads TGTGCCAGCAGTGCTAACCCGAGGGGAGGGGATGAAAAACTGTTTTTT. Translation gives CASSANPRGGDEKLFF.